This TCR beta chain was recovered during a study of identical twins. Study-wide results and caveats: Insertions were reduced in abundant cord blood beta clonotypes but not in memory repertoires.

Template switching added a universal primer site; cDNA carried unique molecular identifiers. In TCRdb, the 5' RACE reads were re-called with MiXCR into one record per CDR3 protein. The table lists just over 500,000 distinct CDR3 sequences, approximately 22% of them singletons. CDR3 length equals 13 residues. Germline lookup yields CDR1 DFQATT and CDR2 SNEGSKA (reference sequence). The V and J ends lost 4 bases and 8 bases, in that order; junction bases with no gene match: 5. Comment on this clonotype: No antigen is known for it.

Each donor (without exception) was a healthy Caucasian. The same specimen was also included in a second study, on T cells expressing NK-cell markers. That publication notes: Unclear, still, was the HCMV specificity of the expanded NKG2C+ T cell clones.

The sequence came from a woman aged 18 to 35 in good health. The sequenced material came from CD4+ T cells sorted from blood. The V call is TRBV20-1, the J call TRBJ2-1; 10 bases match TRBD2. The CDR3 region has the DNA TGCAGTGCTAAGCTAGCGGGAGTTTATGAGCAGTTCTTC. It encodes CSAKLAGVYEQFF.